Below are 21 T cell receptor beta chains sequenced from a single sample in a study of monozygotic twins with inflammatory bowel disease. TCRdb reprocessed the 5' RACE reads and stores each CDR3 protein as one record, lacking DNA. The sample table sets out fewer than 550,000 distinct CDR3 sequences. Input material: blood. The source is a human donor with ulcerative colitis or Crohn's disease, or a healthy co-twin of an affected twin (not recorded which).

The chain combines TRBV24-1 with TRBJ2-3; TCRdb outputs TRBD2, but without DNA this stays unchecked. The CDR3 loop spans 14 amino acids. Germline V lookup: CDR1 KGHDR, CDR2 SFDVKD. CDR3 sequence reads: CATGGRASTDTQYF.

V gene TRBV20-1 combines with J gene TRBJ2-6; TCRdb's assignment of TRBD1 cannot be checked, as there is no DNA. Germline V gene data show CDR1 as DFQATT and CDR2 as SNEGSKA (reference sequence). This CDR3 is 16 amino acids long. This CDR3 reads CSAVNSRARGANVLTF.

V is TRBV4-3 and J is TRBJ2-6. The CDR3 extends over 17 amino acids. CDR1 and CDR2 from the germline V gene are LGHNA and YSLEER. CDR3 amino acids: CASSQDVWQAGANVLTF.

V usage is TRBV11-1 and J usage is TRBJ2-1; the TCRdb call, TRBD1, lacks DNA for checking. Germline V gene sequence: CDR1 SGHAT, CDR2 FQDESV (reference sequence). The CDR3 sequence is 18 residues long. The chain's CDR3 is CASSPRGGQPRSYNEQFF.

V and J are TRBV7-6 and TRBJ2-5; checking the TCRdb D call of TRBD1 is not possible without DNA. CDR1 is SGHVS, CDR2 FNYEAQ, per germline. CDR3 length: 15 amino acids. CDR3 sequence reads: CASSETGGDGGTQYF.

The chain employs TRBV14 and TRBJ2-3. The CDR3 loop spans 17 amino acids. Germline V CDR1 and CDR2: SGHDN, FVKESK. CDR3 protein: CASSQVEVGISTDTQYF.

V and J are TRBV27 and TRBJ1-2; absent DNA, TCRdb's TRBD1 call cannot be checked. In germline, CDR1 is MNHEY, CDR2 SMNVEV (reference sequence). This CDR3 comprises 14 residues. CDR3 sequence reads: CASSSGITNYGYTF.

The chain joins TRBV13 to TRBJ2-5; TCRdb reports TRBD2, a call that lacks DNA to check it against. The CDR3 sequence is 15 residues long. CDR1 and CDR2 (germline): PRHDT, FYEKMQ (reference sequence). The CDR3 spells CASSLGGGERETQYF. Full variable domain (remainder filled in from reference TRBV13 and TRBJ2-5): AAGVIQSPRHLIKEKRETATLKCYPIPRHDTVYWYQQGPGQDPQFLISFYEKMQSDKGSIPDRFSAQQFSDYHSELNMSSLELGDSALYFCASSLGGGERETQYFGPGTRLLVL.

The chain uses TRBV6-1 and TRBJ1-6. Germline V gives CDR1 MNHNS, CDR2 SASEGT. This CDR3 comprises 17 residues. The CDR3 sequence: CASNPERAYSYNSPLHF.

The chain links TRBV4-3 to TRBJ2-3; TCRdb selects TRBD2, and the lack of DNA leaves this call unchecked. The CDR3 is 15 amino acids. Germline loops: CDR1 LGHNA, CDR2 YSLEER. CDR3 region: CASAPGPKWGDTQYF.

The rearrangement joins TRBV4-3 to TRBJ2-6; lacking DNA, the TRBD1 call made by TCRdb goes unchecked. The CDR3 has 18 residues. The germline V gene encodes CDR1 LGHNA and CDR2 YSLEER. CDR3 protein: CASSQDPGAPSGANVLTF.

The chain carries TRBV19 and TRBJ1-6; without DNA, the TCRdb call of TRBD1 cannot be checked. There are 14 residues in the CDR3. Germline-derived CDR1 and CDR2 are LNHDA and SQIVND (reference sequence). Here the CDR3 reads CATTVTGKNSPLHF.

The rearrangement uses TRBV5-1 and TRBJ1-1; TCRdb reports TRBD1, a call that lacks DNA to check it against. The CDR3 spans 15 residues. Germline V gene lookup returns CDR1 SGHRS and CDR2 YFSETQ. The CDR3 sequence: CASSLVPGADTEAFF.

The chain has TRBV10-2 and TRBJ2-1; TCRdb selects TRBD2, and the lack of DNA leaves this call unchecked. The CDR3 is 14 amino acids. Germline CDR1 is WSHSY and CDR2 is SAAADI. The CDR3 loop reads CASSGGSGNNEQFF.

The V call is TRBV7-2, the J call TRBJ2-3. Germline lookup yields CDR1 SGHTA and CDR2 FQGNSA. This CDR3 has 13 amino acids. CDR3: CASSFAETDTQYF.

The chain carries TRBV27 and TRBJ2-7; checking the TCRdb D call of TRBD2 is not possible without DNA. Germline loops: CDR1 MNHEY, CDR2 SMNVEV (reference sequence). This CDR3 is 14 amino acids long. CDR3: CASSRSTTSGRQYF.

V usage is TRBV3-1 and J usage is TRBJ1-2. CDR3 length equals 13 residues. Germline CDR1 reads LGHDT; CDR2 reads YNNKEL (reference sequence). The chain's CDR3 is CASSQDSLYGYTF.

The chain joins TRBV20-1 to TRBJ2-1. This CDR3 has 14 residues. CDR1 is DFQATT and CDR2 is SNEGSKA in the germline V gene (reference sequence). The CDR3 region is CSATTSSSYNEQFF.

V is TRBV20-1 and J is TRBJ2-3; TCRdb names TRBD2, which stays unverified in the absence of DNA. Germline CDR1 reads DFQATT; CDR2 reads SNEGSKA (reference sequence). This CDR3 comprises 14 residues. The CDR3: CSAYTSGGTDTQYF.

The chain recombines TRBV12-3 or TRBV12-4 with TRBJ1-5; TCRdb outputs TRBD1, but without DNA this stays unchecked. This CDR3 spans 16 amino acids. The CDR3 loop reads CASSLGDPVDNQPQHF.

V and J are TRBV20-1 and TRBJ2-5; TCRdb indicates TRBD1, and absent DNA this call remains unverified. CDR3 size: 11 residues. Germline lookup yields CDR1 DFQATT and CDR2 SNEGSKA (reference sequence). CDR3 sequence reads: CSVGAEETQYF.